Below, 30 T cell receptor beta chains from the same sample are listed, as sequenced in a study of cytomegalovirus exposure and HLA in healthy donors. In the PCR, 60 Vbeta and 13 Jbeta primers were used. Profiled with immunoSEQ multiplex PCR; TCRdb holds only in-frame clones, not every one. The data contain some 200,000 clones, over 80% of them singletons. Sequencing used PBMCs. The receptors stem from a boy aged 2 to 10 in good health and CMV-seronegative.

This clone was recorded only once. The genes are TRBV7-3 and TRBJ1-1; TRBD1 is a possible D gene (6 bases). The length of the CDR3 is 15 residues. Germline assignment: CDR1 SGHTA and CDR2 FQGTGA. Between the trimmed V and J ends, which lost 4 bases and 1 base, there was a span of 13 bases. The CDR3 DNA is TGTGCCAGCAGCTCAGACTCGGGACAGAACACTGAAGCTTTCTTT. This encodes CASSSDSGQNTEAFF.

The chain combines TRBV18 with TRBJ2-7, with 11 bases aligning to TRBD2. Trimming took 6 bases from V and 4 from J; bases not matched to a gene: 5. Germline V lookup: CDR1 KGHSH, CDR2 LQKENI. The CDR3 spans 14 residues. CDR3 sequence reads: CASSLTSGGYEQYF. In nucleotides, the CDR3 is TGTGCCAGCTCCCTCACTAGCGGGGGTTACGAGCAGTACTTC. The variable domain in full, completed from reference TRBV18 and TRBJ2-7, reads NAGVMQNPRHLVRRRGQEARLRCSPMKGHSHVYWYRQLPEEGLKFMVYLQKENIIDESGMPKERFSAEFPKEGPSILRIQQVVRGDSAAYFCASSLTSGGYEQYFGPGTRLTVT.

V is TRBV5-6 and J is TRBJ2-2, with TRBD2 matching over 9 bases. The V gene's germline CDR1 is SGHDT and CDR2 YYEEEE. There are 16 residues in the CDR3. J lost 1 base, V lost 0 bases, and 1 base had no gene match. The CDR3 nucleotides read TGTGCCAGCAGCTTGGGACTAGCGGAGAACACCGGGGAGCTGTTTTTT. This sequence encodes CASSLGLAENTGELFF.

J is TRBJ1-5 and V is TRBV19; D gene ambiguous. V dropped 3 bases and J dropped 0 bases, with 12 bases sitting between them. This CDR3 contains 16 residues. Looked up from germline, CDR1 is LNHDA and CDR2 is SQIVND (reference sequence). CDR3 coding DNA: TGTGCCAGTAGTATTATCTGGGGAGATAGCAATCAGCCCCAGCATTTT. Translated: CASSIIWGDSNQPQHF.

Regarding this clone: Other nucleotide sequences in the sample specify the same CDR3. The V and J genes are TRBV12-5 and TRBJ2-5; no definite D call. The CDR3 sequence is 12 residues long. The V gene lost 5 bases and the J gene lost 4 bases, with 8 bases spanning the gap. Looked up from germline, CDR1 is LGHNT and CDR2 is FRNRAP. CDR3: CASGPSRETQYF. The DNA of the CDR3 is TGTGCTAGTGGTCCCTCTCGAGAGACCCAGTACTTC.

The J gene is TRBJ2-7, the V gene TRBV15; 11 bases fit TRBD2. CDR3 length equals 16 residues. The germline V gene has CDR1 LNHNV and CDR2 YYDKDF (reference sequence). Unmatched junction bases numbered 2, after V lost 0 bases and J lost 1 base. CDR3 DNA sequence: TGTGCCACCAGCAGAGAGACTAGCGGGATATCCTACGAGCAGTACTTC. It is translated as CATSRETSGISYEQYF. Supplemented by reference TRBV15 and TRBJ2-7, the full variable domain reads DAMVIQNPRYQVTQFGKPVTLSCSQTLNHNVMYWYQQKSSQAPKLLFHYYDKDFNNEADTPDNFQSRRPNTSFCFLDIRSPGLGDTAMYLCATSRETSGISYEQYFGPGTRLTVT.

The CDR3 protein is CASSGGESSYNEQFF. The DNA of the CDR3 is TGTGCCAGCAGCGGGGGGGAGAGCTCCTACAATGAGCAGTTCTTC. This chain joins TRBV9 and TRBJ2-1, with D perhaps matching TRBD2 (6 bases). CDR3 length: 15 amino acids. The V gene lost 3 bases and the J gene lost 0 bases, with 10 bases spanning the gap. Germline-derived CDR1 and CDR2 are SGDLS and YYNGEE.

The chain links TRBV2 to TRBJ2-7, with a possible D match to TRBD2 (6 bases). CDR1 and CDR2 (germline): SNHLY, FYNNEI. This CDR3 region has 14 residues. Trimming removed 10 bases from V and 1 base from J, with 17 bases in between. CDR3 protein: CATPRRGRSYEQYF. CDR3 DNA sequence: TGTGCCACCCCCAGGCGGGGCCGGTCCTACGAGCAGTACTTC.

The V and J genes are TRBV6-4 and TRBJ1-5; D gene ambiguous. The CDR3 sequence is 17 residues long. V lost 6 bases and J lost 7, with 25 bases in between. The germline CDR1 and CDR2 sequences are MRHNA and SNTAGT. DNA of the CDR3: TGTGCCAGCAGGCCAGCAGAAGGGTATCACGGAGGCCAGCCCCAGCATTTT. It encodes CASRPAEGYHGGQPQHF.

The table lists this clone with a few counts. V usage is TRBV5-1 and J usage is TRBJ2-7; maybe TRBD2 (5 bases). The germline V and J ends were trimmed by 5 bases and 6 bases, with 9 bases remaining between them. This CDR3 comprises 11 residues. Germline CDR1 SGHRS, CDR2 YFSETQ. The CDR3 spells CASSSDCEQYF. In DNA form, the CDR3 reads TGCGCCAGCAGTTCGGACTGCGAGCAGTACTTC.

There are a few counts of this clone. In nucleotides, the CDR3 is TGCGCCAGCAGCTTGGGGGGGACTGCTAACACTGAAGCTTTCTTT. Protein: CASSLGGTANTEAFF. The gene calls are TRBV5-1 and TRBJ1-1, with a tentative D call TRBD1 (5 bases). The ends were cut back, 0 bases at V and 2 bases at J, with 11 bases in the middle. Per germline, CDR1 SGHRS and CDR2 YFSETQ. CDR3 size: 15 residues.

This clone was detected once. The DNA of the CDR3 is TGTGCCTGGAGCGGGGGGGCTAGCGGGGTGAGCTCCTACAATGAGCAGTTCTTC. This encodes CAWSGGASGVSSYNEQFF. This chain connects TRBV30 to TRBJ2-1; TRBD2 aligns across 9 bases. V dropped 3 bases and J dropped 0; count of bases not matched to a gene: 12. The CDR3 totals 18 residues. Germline values: CDR1 GTSNPN, CDR2 SVGIG (reference sequence).

The CDR3 here is CASSKLTGGSNEQFF. The CDR3 DNA is TGTGCCAGCAGCAAATTGACGGGAGGGTCTAATGAGCAGTTCTTC. The rearrangement uses TRBV21-1 and TRBJ2-1; the D call TRBD2 from the table was never checked on the DNA. TRBV21-1 corresponds to a pseudogene. The CDR3 covers 15 residues.

The CDR3 DNA reads as TGCGCCAGCAGCTTGGAAGGGGCCGAGACCACAGATACGCAGTATTTT. This encodes CASSLEGAETTDTQYF. The chain combines TRBV5-1 with TRBJ2-3; a possible D gene is TRBD1 (5 bases). Trimming cost V 0 bases and J 2 bases, with 13 bases left between them. This CDR3 contains 16 residues. Looked up from germline, CDR1 is SGHRS and CDR2 is YFSETQ.

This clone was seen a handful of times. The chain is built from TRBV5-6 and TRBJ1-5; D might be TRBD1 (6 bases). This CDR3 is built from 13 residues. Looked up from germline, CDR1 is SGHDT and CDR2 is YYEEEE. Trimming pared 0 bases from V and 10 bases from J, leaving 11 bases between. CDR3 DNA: TGTGCCAGCAGCTTGGCCGGGGGGCGCCCCCAGCATTTT. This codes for CASSLAGGRPQHF.

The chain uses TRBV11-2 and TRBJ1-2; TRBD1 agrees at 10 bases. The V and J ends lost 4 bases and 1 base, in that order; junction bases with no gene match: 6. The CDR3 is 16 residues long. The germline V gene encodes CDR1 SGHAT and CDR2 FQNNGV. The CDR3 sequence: CASSSIRTGGNYGYTF. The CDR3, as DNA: TGTGCCAGCAGCTCAATACGGACAGGGGGTAACTATGGCTACACCTTC.

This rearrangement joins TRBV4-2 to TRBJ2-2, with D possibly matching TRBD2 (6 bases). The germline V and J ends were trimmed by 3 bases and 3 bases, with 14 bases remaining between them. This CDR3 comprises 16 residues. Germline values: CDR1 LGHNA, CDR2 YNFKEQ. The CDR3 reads CASSHLTGDDTGELFF. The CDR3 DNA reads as TGTGCCAGCAGCCATCTTACGGGAGATGACACCGGGGAGCTGTTTTTT.

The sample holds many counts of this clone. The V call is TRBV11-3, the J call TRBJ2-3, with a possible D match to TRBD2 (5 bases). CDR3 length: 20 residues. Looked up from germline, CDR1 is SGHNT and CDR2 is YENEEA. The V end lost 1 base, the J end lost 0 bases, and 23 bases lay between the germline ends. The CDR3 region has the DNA TGTGCCAGCAGCTTAGTTTTGTTGATGGTGGCGGGTCCTAGCACAGATACGCAGTATTTT. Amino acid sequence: CASSLVLLMVAGPSTDTQYF.

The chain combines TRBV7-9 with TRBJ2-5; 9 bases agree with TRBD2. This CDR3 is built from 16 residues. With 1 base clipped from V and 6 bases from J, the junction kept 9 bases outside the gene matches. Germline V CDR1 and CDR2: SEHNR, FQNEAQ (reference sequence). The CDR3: CASSLDFGGREKTQYF. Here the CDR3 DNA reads TGTGCCAGCAGCTTAGATTTTGGCGGGAGGGAAAAGACCCAGTACTTC.

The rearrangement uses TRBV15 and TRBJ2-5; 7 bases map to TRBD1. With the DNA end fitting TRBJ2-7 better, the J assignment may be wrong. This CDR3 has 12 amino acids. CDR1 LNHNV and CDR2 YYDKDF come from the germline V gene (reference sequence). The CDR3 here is CATSTGGYEQYF. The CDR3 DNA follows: TGTGCCACCAGCACAGGGGGCTACGAGCAGTACTTC.

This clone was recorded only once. CDR3 in amino acids: CASSSGHSQETQYF. CDR3 nucleotides: TGTGCCAGCTCATCAGGACACTCCCAAGAGACCCAGTACTTC. The chain recombines TRBV18 with TRBJ2-5; D possibly corresponds to TRBD1 (5 bases). Germline CDR1 and CDR2: KGHSH and LQKENI. Trimming took off 5 bases at V and 1 base at J, with 11 bases between the two ends. The CDR3 extends over 14 amino acids.

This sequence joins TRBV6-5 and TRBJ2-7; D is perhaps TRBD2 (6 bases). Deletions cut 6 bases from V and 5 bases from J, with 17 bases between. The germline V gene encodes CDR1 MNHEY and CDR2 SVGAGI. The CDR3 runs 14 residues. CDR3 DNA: TGTGCCAGCAGCCCCAGGAGGGCGCGGGACGAGCAGTACTTC. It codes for CASSPRRARDEQYF.

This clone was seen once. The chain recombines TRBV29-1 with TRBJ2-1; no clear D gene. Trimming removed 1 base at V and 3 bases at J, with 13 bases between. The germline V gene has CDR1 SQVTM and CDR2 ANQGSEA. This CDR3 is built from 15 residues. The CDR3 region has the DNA TGCAGCGTTGAAGCCCGCGGCGGCGTCTACAATGAGCAGTTCTTC. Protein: CSVEARGGVYNEQFF.

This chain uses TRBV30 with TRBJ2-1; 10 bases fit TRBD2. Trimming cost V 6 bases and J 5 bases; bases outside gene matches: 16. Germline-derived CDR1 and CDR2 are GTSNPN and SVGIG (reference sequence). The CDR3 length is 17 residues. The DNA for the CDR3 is TGTGCCTGCACGATACTCTGGACTAGCGGTACGAACAATGAGCAGTTCTTC. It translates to CACTILWTSGTNNEQFF.

In DNA form, the CDR3 reads TGCGCCAGCAGCTGGACCGGGACTAGCGGCACCGGGGAGCTGTTTTTT. It translates to CASSWTGTSGTGELFF. The chain recombines TRBV5-1 with TRBJ2-2, with 11 bases identical to TRBD2. This CDR3 spans 16 amino acids. Looked up from germline, CDR1 is SGHRS and CDR2 is YFSETQ. V was pared by 3 bases and J by 4 bases, with 5 bases of the junction left unmatched. The whole variable domain, filled in from reference TRBV5-1 and TRBJ2-2, reads KAGVTQTPRYLIKTRGQQVTLSCSPISGHRSVSWYQQTPGQGLQFLFEYFSETQRNKGNFPGRFSGRQFSNSRSEMNVSTLELGDSALYLCASSWTGTSGTGELFFGEGSRLTVL.

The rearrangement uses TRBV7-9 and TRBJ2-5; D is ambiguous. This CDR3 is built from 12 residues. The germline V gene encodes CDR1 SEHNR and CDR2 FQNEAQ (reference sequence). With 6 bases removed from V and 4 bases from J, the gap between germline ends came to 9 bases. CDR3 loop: CASRAVRETQYF. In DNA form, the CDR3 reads TGTGCCAGCAGGGCGGTCCGAGAGACCCAGTACTTC.

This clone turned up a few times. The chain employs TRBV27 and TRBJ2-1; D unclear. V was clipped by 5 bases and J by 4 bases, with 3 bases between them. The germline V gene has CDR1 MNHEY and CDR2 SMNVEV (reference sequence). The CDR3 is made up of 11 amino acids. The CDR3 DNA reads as TGTGCCAGCAGTCGTTACAATGAGCAGTTCTTC. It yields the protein CASSRYNEQFF.

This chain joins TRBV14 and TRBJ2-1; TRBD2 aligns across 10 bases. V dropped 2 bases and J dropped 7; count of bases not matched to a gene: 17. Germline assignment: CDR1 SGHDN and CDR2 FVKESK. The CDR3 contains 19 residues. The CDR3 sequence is CASSQTAGSSGRVGNEQFF. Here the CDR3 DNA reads TGTGCCAGCAGCCAAACGGCCGGTTCTAGCGGGAGAGTAGGGAATGAGCAGTTCTTC.

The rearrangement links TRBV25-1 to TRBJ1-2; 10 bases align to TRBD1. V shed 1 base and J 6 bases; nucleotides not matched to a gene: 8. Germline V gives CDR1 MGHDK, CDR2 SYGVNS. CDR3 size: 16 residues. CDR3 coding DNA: TGTGCCAGCAGTGAATGGGGGGGGACAGGGGCCCATGGCTACACCTTC. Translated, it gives CASSEWGGTGAHGYTF.

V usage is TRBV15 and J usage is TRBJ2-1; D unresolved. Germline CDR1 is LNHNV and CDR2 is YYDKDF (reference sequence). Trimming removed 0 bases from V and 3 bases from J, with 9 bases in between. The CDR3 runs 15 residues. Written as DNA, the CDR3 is TGTGCCACCAGCAGAGATTCGTACAACTACAATGAGCAGTTCTTC. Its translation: CATSRDSYNYNEQFF.